These T cell receptor beta chains were read from a single sample in a study of cytomegalovirus exposure and HLA in healthy donors. Assay: immunoSEQ multiplex PCR; the TCRdb copy retains only in-frame clones and omits some. Among 130,000 to 150,000 clones listed, around 88% were seen once. The sequencing sample was made of PBMCs. These receptors came from a woman aged 18-29 years in good health and CMV-seropositive. Both conserved end residues are part of each CDR3. A D gene is named only where the DNA matches it firmly. The size of a clone is reported for some rows only, either as once, few or many, or as a class for expanded clones.

d_gene,v_gene,abundance,j_gene,len,CDR3nt,CDR3aa
-,TRBV4-1,few,TRBJ1-6,16,TGCGCCAGCAGCCGCGGTAGGGACACCGCCAGGTCACCCCTCCACTTT,CASSRGRDTARSPLHF
TRBD1,TRBV19,-,TRBJ1-6,15,TGTGCCAGTCGAGTACCGACAGGGGGTAATTCACCCCTCCACTTT,CASRVPTGGNSPLHF
TRBD1,TRBV7-2,-,TRBJ1-5,14,TGTGCCAGCAGTGACAGGGCTGGCAATCAGCCCCAGCATTTT,CASSDRAGNQPQHF
TRBD2,TRBV6-1,-,TRBJ2-2,14,TGTGCCAGCAGTTCCCAGCGGGGTTTCGGGGAGCTGTTTTTT,CASSSQRGFGELFF
-,TRBV7-2,-,TRBJ2-7,15,TGTGCCAGCAGCTTAGGAGGAGCCAGCTCCTACGAGCAGTACTTC,CASSLGGASSYEQYF
-,TRBV30,-,TRBJ1-1,13,TGTGCCTGGAGTGTATATTCTGGTCCTGAGGCTTTCTTT,CAWSVYSGPEAFF
TRBD2,TRBV9,-,TRBJ2-3,16,TGTGCCAGCAGCGCGTTCCCTAGCGGACGCACAGATACGCAGTATTTT,CASSAFPSGRTDTQYF
-,TRBV7-8,-,TRBJ2-3,13,TGTGCCAGCAGCGTCGGGATCACAGATACGCAGTATTTT,CASSVGITDTQYF
-,TRBV6-5,-,TRBJ1-3,15,TGTGCCAGCCAAATCCAGGGGTTGTCCGGAAACACCATATATTTT,CASQIQGLSGNTIYF
TRBD1,TRBV5-6,-,TRBJ1-2,17,TGTGCCAGCAGCGAACCCGGGACAGGGGGGGTGAACTATGGCTACACCTTC,CASSEPGTGGVNYGYTF
TRBD2,TRBV28,-,TRBJ2-7,20,TGTGCCAGCAGACCCCGACTAGCGGGAGGCTTCCCTAGAGTGAGCGACGAGCAGTACTTC,CASRPRLAGGFPRVSDEQYF
-,TRBV5-6,-,TRBJ2-2,14,TGTGCCAGCAGCTTCCTACAGGACACCGGGGAGCTGTTTTTT,CASSFLQDTGELFF
-,TRBV9,-,TRBJ2-1,15,TGTGCCAGCAGCGTGACTAGGAGCTCCTACAATGAGCAGTTCTTC,CASSVTRSSYNEQFF
TRBD1,TRBV27,-,TRBJ1-2,16,TGTGCCAGCAGTTTATCGAGGGGGACAGGGGCCTATGGCTACACCTTC,CASSLSRGTGAYGYTF
-,TRBV7-7,-,TRBJ2-1,13,TGTGCTAGCAGCTTTGGGCAGGGGGGTGAGCAGTTCTTC,CASSFGQGGEQFF
TRBD1,TRBV30,-,TRBJ2-1,14,TGTGCCTGGAGTGTACATCAGGGGGCAAGGGAGCAGTTCTTC,CAWSVHQGAREQFF
TRBD2,TRBV9,-,TRBJ2-7,15,TGTGCCAGCAGTCTTAGCGGGGCCGGAACCTACGAGCAGTACTTC,CASSLSGAGTYEQYF
-,TRBV5-8,once,TRBJ1-2,14,TGTGCCAGCAGCTTGACGTCCGGGTTTGATGGCTACACCTTC,CASSLTSGFDGYTF
-,TRBV2,-,TRBJ1-1,14,TGTGCCATCCAGCCCCAGGGGCCATACGCTGAAGCTTTCTTT,CAIQPQGPYAEAFF
-,TRBV9,-,TRBJ2-1,16,TGTGCCAGCAGCGTTTACGGGAGTAGCTCCTACAATGAGCAGTTCTTC,CASSVYGSSSYNEQFF
-,TRBV7-9,-,TRBJ1-5,16,TGTGCCAGCAGCTCAAGCCGCGGGGTGGAGAATCAGCCCCAGCATTTT,CASSSSRGVENQPQHF
-,TRBV29-1,-,TRBJ2-2,15,TGCAGCGTTGAAAGGTCCGGCCGCGGTACCGGGGAGCTGTTTTTT,CSVERSGRGTGELFF
-,TRBV4-2,-,TRBJ1-3,14,TGTGCCAGCAGCCAAGAACCAGTGGGAAACACCATATATTTT,CASSQEPVGNTIYF
-,TRBV27,-,TRBJ2-4,16,TGTGCCAGCAGTTTCCTCGGTCTGCTAGCCAAAAACATTCAGTACTTC,CASSFLGLLAKNIQYF
-,TRBV29-1,-,TRBJ1-2,14,TGCAGCGTTTTCGGAGAGGGAGTGAACTATGGCTACACCTTC,CSVFGEGVNYGYTF
-,TRBV7-8,-,TRBJ1-4,15,TGTGCCAGCAGCCCAGCGGGGACAACTAATGAAAAACTGTTTTTT,CASSPAGTTNEKLFF
-,TRBV6-5,-,TRBJ1-2,15,TGTGCCAGCAGTGGCCCGGGGAGGGGAAGGGATGGCTACACCTTC,CASSGPGRGRDGYTF
-,TRBV21-1,-,TRBJ2-3,11,TGTGCCAGCCAAGAGGAAGATACGCAGTATTTT,CASQEEDTQYF
-,TRBV29-1,-,TRBJ2-6,12,TGCAGCGTGCAGGCTGGGGCCAACGTCCTGACTTTC,CSVQAGANVLTF
-,TRBV7-2,-,TRBJ1-1,14,TGTGCCAGCAGCTTAAGGACAGCTAACACTGAAGCTTTCTTT,CASSLRTANTEAFF
TRBD2,TRBV7-6,-,TRBJ2-2,19,TGTGCCAGCAGCTTAGAATCTAGCGGGGGGTTCGCGAACACCGGGGAGCTGTTTTTT,CASSLESSGGFANTGELFF
-,TRBV5-6,-,TRBJ1-2,13,TGTGCCAGCAGCTCCTCCCTAGGCCGAGGCTACACCTTC,CASSSSLGRGYTF
-,TRBV4-1,-,TRBJ2-6,18,TGCGCCAGCAGCCCCCCCTCCCCGGCAGGCTCTGGGGCCAACGTCCTGACTTTC,CASSPPSPAGSGANVLTF
TRBD1,TRBV19,-,TRBJ2-7,16,TGTGCCAGTAGTATAGATGGTAGTCAGGGGGTCTACGAGCAGTACTTC,CASSIDGSQGVYEQYF
-,TRBV28,-,TRBJ1-5,12,TGTGCCAGCAGCCCGGGCAATCAGCCCCAGCATTTT,CASSPGNQPQHF
-,TRBV7-2,-,TRBJ1-3,13,TGTGCCAGCAGCTTAGGCAGCGGAACCACCATATATTTT,CASSLGSGTTIYF
TRBD1,TRBV4-1,-,TRBJ1-1,16,TGCGCCAGCAGCCCGCATGCCGGGACAGGGAACACTGAAGCTTTCTTT,CASSPHAGTGNTEAFF
-,TRBV7-2,-,TRBJ1-1,14,TGTGCCAGCAGCTTGTACAGGGCGAACACTGAAGCTTTCTTT,CASSLYRANTEAFF
-,TRBV7-2,-,TRBJ2-2,12,TGTGCCAGCAGCCAGGCTGGGGGGGAGCTGTTTTTT,CASSQAGGELFF
TRBD1,TRBV11-1,-,TRBJ2-3,14,TGTGCCAGCACCGACCGGACAGGGTCAGATACGCAGTATTTT,CASTDRTGSDTQYF
-,TRBV7-8,-,TRBJ1-1,14,TGTGCCAGCAGCCCCATGGGGGGTATCACTGAAGCTTTCTTT,CASSPMGGITEAFF
-,TRBV9,-,TRBJ2-3,14,TGTGCCAGCAGCGTAGCGGGAGACACAGATACGCAGTATTTT,CASSVAGDTDTQYF
TRBD2,TRBV9,-,TRBJ2-5,15,TGTGCCAGCAGCGTAGGCCCAGCGGGGGGAGAGACCCAGTACTTC,CASSVGPAGGETQYF
TRBD1,TRBV28,-,TRBJ2-7,15,TGTGCCAGCAGCTCCCCCGGACAGGGTTCCTACGAGCAGTACTTC,CASSSPGQGSYEQYF
-,TRBV4-1,-,TRBJ2-7,16,TGCGCCAGCAGCCAAGATTCGGCGGGTGTCTCCTACGAGCAGTACTTC,CASSQDSAGVSYEQYF
TRBD2,TRBV5-1,-,TRBJ2-7,14,TGCGCCAGCAGCCCCCAGGGAGGGTTCGACGAGCAGTACTTC,CASSPQGGFDEQYF
TRBD1,TRBV5-1,-,TRBJ1-1,16,TGCGCCAGCAGCTTGGTCGCAGGGGGTTGGAACACTGAAGCTTTCTTT,CASSLVAGGWNTEAFF
TRBD1,TRBV2,-,TRBJ1-5,15,TGTGCCAGCAGCGTACAGGGGTTATCAAATCAGCCCCAGCATTTT,CASSVQGLSNQPQHF
-,TRBV28,-,TRBJ1-2,13,TGTGCCAGCTTGGACAGCCGGGACTATGGCTACACCTTC,CASLDSRDYGYTF
-,TRBV11-2,-,TRBJ2-3,14,TGTGCCAGCAGCTTACCCCGAAGGGGAGATACGCAGTATTTT,CASSLPRRGDTQYF
TRBD1,TRBV6-1,-,TRBJ1-5,15,TGTGCCAGCAGTAAACCGGGACAGGGGGGTCAGCCCCAGCATTTT,CASSKPGQGGQPQHF
-,TRBV28,-,TRBJ2-7,12,TGTGCCAGCAGGACGGGAACCTACGAGCAGTACTTC,CASRTGTYEQYF